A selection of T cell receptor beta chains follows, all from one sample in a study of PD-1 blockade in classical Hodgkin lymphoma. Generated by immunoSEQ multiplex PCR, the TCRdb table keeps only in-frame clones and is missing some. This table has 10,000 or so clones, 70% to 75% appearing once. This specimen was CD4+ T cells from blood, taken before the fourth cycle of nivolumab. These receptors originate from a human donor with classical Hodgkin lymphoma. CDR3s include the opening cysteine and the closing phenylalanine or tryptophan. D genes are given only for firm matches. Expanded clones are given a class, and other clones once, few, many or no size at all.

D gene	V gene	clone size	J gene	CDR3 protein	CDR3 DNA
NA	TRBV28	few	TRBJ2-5	CASSLGETQYF	TGTGCCAGCAGTTTAGGAGAGACCCAGTACTTC
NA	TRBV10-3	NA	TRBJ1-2	CAISESRGIADGYTF	TGTGCCATCAGTGAGTCTAGGGGGATAGCAGATGGCTACACCTTC
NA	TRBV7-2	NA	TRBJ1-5	CASSFDIPQPQHF	TGTGCCAGCAGCTTCGACATCCCCCAGCCCCAGCATTTT
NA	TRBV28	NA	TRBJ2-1	CASSSISSSYNEQFF	TGTGCCAGCAGTTCTATATCGAGCTCCTACAATGAGCAGTTCTTC
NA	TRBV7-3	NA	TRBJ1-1	CASSRTPGDTEAFF	TGTGCCAGCAGTCGGACTCCTGGGGACACTGAAGCTTTCTTT
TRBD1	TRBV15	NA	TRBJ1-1	CATSRVRGSTEAFF	TGTGCCACCAGCAGAGTCAGGGGGAGCACTGAAGCTTTCTTT
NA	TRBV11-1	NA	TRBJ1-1	CASSLGVGPNTEAFF	TGTGCCAGCAGCTTAGGTGTGGGGCCGAACACTGAAGCTTTCTTT
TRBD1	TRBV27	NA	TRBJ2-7	CASSPMGQGINEQYF	TGTGCCAGCAGTCCGATGGGACAGGGGATCAACGAGCAGTACTTC
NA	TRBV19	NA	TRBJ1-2	CASSISYRNSGYTF	TGTGCCAGTAGTATTAGTTACCGAAACAGTGGCTACACCTTC
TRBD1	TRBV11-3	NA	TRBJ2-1	CASSSPTGAGEQFF	TGTGCCAGCAGCTCCCCGACAGGGGCCGGGGAGCAGTTCTTC
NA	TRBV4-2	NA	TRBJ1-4	CASSQQATNEKLFF	TGTGCCAGCAGCCAGCAGGCAACTAATGAAAAACTGTTTTTT
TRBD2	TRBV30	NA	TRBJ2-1	CAWSVRASGRVNEQFF	TGTGCCTGGAGTGTACGGGCTAGCGGGAGGGTCAATGAGCAGTTCTTC
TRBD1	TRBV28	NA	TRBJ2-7	CATNPGQAYEQYF	TGTGCCACCAACCCGGGACAGGCCTACGAGCAGTACTTC
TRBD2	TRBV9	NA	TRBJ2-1	CASSAGTSSYNEQFF	TGTGCCAGCAGCGCAGGGACTAGCTCCTACAATGAGCAGTTCTTC
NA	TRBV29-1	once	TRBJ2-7	CSVAVSYEQYF	TGCAGCGTTGCCGTCTCCTACGAGCAGTACTTC
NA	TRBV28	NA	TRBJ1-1	CASSLSSQEAFF	TGTGCCAGCAGTTTGTCTAGCCAGGAAGCTTTCTTT
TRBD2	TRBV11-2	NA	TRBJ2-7	CASSLSGRGLRSSYEQYF	TGTGCCAGCAGCTTAAGTGGGAGGGGTCTAAGGAGCTCCTACGAGCAGTACTTC
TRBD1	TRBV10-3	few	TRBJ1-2	CAISVGQGGNYGYTF	TGTGCCATCAGTGTCGGACAGGGCGGGAACTATGGCTACACCTTC